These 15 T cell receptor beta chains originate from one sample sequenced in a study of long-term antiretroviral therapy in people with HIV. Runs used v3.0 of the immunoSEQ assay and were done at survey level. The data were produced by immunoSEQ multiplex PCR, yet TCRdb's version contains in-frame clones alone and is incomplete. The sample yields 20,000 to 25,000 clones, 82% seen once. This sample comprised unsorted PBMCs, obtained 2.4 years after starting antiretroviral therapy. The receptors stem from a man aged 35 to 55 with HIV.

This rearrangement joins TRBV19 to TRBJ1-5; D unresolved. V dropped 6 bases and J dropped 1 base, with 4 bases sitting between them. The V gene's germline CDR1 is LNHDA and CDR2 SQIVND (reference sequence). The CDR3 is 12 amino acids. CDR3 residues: CASRLSNQPQHF. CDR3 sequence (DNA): TGTGCCAGTAGGCTAAGCAATCAGCCCCAGCATTTT.

The CDR3 coding sequence is TGTGCCACCAGGGCCGGGGGAGGGCTCGGTGAAAAACTGTTTTTT. Its translation is CATRAGGGLGEKLFF. The rearrangement joins TRBV15 to TRBJ1-4; weak D call: TRBD1 (5 bases). V lost 6 bases and J lost 7, with 18 bases in between. Germline loops: CDR1 LNHNV, CDR2 YYDKDF (reference sequence). The CDR3 loop spans 15 amino acids.

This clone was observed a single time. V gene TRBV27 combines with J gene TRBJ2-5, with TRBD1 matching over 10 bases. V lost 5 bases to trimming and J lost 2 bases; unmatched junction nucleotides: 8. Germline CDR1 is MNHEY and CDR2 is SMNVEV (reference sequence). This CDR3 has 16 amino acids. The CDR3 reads CASSLGTGAIQETQYF. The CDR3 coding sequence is TGTGCCAGCAGTCTCGGGACAGGGGCGATTCAAGAGACCCAGTACTTC.

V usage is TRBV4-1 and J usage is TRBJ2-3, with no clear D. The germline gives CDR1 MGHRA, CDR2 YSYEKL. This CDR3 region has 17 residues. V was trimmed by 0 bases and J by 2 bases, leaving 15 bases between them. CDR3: CASSQDIDSSDTDTQYF. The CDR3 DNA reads TGCGCCAGCAGCCAAGATATTGACTCGAGTGACACAGATACGCAGTATTTT.

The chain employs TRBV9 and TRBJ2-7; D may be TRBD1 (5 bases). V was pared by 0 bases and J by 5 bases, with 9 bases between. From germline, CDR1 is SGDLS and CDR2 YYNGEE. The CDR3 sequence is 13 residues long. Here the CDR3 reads CASSVDVRDEQYF. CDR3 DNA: TGTGCCAGCAGCGTAGATGTCAGGGACGAGCAGTACTTC.

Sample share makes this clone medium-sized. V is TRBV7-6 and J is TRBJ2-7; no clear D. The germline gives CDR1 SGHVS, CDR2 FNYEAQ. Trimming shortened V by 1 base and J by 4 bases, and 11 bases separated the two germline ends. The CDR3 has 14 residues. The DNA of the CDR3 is TGTGCCAGCAGCTTAGTGGCTAGACGGTACGAGCAGTACTTC. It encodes CASSLVARRYEQYF.

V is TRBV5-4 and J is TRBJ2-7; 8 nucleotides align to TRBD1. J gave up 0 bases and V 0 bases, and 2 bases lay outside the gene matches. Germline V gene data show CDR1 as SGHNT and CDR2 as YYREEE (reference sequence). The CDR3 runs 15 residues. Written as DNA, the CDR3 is TGTGCCAGCAGCTTGGTTGGGACAGGCTCCTACGAGCAGTACTTC. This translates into CASSLVGTGSYEQYF.

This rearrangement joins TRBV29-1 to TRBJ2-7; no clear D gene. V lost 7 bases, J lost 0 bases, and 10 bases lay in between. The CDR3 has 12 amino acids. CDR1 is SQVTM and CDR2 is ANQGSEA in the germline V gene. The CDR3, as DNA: TGCAGCGGGCGCGGACCCTCCTACGAGCAGTACTTC. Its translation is CSGRGPSYEQYF.

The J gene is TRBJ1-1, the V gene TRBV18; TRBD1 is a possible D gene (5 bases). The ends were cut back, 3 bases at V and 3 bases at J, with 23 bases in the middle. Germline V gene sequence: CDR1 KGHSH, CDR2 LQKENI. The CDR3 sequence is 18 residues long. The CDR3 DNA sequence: TGTGCCAGCTCACCGAACAGCAGGGTGCAAGGGGTCGACACTGAAGCTTTCTTT. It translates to CASSPNSRVQGVDTEAFF.

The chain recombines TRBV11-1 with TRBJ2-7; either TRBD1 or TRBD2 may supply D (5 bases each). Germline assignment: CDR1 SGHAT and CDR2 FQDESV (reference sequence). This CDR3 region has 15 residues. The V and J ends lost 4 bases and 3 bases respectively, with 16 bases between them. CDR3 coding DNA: TGTGCCAGCAGCTCCCCGGGACCCCATGTCTACGAGCAGTACTTC. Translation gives CASSSPGPHVYEQYF.

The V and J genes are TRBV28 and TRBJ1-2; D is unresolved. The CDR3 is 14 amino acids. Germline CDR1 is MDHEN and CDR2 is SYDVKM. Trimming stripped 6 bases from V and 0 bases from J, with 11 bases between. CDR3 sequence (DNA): TGTGCCAGCAGCCCCGGCAGTGCTAACTATGGCTACACCTTC. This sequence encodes CASSPGSANYGYTF.

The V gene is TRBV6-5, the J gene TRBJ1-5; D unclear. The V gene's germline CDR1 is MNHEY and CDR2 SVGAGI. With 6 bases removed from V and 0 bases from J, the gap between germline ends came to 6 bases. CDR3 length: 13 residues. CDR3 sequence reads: CASRANSNQPQHF. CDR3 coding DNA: TGTGCCAGCAGGGCCAATAGCAATCAGCCCCAGCATTTT.

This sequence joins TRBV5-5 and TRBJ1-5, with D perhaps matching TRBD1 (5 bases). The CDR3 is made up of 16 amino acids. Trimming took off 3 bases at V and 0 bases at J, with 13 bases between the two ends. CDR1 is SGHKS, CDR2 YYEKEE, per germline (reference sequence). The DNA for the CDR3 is TGTGCCAGCAGCTCCGCCGGGACGGATAGCAATCAGCCCCAGCATTTT. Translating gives CASSSAGTDSNQPQHF. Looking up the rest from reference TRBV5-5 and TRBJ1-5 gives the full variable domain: DAGVTQSPTHLIKTRGQQVTLRCSPISGHKSVSWYQQVLGQGPQFIFQYYEKEERGRGNFPDRFSARQFPNYSSELNVNALLLGDSALYLCASSSAGTDSNQPQHFGDGTRLSIL.

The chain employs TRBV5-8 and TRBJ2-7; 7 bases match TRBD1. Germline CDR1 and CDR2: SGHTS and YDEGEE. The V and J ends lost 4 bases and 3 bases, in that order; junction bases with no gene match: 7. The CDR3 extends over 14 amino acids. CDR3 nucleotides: TGTGCCAGCAGCCCCCGGACAGGCGGCTACGAGCAGTACTTC. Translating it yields CASSPRTGGYEQYF.

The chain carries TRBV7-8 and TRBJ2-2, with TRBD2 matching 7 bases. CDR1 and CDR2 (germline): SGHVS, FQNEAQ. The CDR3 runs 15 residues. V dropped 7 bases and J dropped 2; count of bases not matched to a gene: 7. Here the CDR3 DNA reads TGTGCCAGCAACTCTCTAGCGGAAAACACCGGGGAGCTGTTTTTT. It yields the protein CASNSLAENTGELFF.